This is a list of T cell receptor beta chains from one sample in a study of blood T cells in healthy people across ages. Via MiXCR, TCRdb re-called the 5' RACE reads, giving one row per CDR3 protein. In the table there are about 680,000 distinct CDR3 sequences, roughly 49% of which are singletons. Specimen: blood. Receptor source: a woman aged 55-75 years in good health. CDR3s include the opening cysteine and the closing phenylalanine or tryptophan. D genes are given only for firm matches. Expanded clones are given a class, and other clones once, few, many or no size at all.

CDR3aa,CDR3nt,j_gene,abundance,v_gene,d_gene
CASRVGQADSYEQYF,TGCGCCAGCAGGGTTGGACAGGCTGACTCCTACGAGCAGTACTTC,TRBJ2-7,NA,TRBV4-3,TRBD1
CASSGEFGLGYGYTF,TGTGCCAGCAGTGGGGAGTTTGGGTTGGGCTATGGCTACACCTTC,TRBJ1-2,NA,TRBV28,NA
CSVDRADTQYF,TGCAGCGTTGATCGGGCGGATACGCAGTATTTT,TRBJ2-3,few,TRBV29-1,NA
CASSYATLGGELFF,TGTGCCAGCAGTTACGCGACCCTCGGCGGGGAGCTGTTTTTT,TRBJ2-2,NA,TRBV6-5,NA
CASRKTGSTEAFF,TGTGCCAGCAGAAAAACAGGGTCGACTGAAGCTTTCTTT,TRBJ1-1,NA,TRBV6-2/TRBV6-3,NA
CASSPPGQGREKLFF,TGTGCCAGCAGCCCTCCGGGACAGGGTCGCGAAAAACTGTTTTTT,TRBJ1-4,NA,TRBV6-5,TRBD1
CARAGGTNHQETQYF,TGTGCCAGAGCGGGAGGCACAAATCACCAAGAGACCCAGTACTTC,TRBJ2-5,NA,TRBV6-2/TRBV6-3,TRBD2
CASSYDPSSYGYTF,TGTGCCAGCAGCTATGATCCCTCTTCCTATGGCTACACCTTC,TRBJ1-2,few,TRBV7-2,NA
CASSTAHNEQFF,TGTGCCAGCAGCACGGCACACAATGAGCAGTTCTTC,TRBJ2-1,NA,TRBV9,NA
CASSQDLGGLDTGELFF,TGTGCCAGCAGCCAAGATCTAGGGGGCTTGGACACCGGGGAGCTGTTTTTT,TRBJ2-2,NA,TRBV3-1,TRBD1
CASTTFQGARTRNTEAFF,TGTGCCAGCACCACCTTTCAAGGGGCCAGGACAAGGAACACTGAAGCTTTCTTT,TRBJ1-1,NA,TRBV28,NA
CSVEGGRDRGTDTQYF,TGCAGCGTTGAAGGCGGAAGGGACAGGGGAACAGATACGCAGTATTTT,TRBJ2-3,few,TRBV29-1,TRBD1
CASRVAGYYEQYF,TGTGCCAGCAGAGTAGCGGGTTATTACGAGCAGTACTTC,TRBJ2-7,NA,TRBV7-2,TRBD2
CASSLTGLNEQYF,TGTGCCAGCAGCTTAACTGGTCTCAACGAGCAGTACTTC,TRBJ2-7,NA,TRBV7-3,NA
CASSLSPGLAYNEQFF,TGTGCCAGCAGCTTAAGTCCCGGACTAGCATACAATGAGCAGTTCTTC,TRBJ2-1,few,TRBV7-2,TRBD2
CASSKRRTDWNEQFF,TGTGCCAGCAGCAAACGGAGGACCGATTGGAATGAGCAGTTCTTC,TRBJ2-1,NA,TRBV11-1,NA
CASTPGWAEAFF,TGTGCCAGTACCCCCGGCTGGGCTGAAGCTTTCTTT,TRBJ1-1,NA,TRBV19,NA
CASRRLPTGQYEQYF,TGCGCCAGCAGACGACTCCCGACAGGGCAATACGAGCAGTACTTC,TRBJ2-7,NA,TRBV5-1,TRBD1
CASSRDRNRETQYF,TGCGCCAGCAGCCGAGACCGCAACCGGGAGACCCAGTACTTC,TRBJ2-5,NA,TRBV4-3,NA
CASSLGGGGRAYEQYF,TGTGCCAGCAGCTTAGGCGGCGGCGGGAGGGCCTACGAGCAGTACTTC,TRBJ2-7,few,TRBV11-1,TRBD2
CSASRENEQYF,TGCAGTGCTAGCAGGGAAAACGAGCAGTACTTC,TRBJ2-7,NA,TRBV20-1,NA
CTSSLSLAGVNGELFF,TGCACCAGCAGCTTGTCTCTAGCGGGAGTAAACGGGGAGCTGTTTTTT,TRBJ2-2,NA,TRBV5-1,TRBD2
CATSRDQARYGSPLHF,TGTGCCACCAGCAGAGATCAGGCGCGCTATGGATCACCCCTCCACTTT,TRBJ1-6,NA,TRBV15,NA
CASSLRTEKVYEQYF,TGTGCCAGCAGCCTACGGACAGAAAAAGTCTACGAGCAGTACTTC,TRBJ2-7,few,TRBV7-2,NA